The 17 T cell receptor beta chains below all came from one sample that was sequenced in a study of cytomegalovirus exposure and HLA in healthy donors. PCR primers comprised 60 Vbeta and 13 Jbeta primers. The assay was immunoSEQ multiplex PCR, and TCRdb's table has in-frame clones only and misses some. This table holds over 150,000 clones, more than 60% found once. Material for sequencing was PBMCs. All receptors derive from a woman aged 30 to 39 in good health and CMV-seropositive.

The J gene is TRBJ1-5, the V gene TRBV21-1; the D call in the table, TRBD1, was not verified against the DNA. TRBV21-1 is flagged as a pseudogene. The CDR3 is made up of 17 amino acids. The CDR3 region has the DNA TGTGCCAGCAGCAAAGATAACAGCATAACTAGCAATCAGCCCCAGCATTTT. It encodes CASSKDNSITSNQPQHF.

The chain uses TRBV9 and TRBJ2-5; TRBD2 agrees at 8 bases. J lost 5 bases, V lost 2 bases, and 8 bases had no gene match. The CDR3 is 15 residues long. Germline V gene sequence: CDR1 SGDLS, CDR2 YYNGEE. CDR3 sequence (DNA): TGTGCCAGCAGCGTGACTAGCGACAACTGGGAGACCCAGTACTTC. Its protein is CASSVTSDNWETQYF. Full variable domain (missing parts from reference TRBV9 and TRBJ2-5): DSGVTQTPKHLITATGQRVTLRCSPRSGDLSVYWYQQSLDQGLQFLIQYYNGEERAKGNILERFSAQQFPDLHSELNLSSLELGDSALYFCASSVTSDNWETQYFGPGTRLLVL.

The rearrangement joins TRBV4-1 to TRBJ2-1, with D possibly TRBD2 on 5 matching bases. This CDR3 is 15 amino acids long. Per germline, CDR1 MGHRA and CDR2 YSYEKL. The CDR3 here is CGVRVSIDSYNEQFF. CDR3 DNA: TGCGGAGTGAGGGTTAGCATCGACTCCTACAATGAGCAGTTCTTC.

The rearrangement uses TRBV15 and TRBJ2-1, with D possibly being TRBD2 (6 bases). Trimming cost V 3 bases and J 0 bases, with 12 bases left between them. This CDR3 is built from 16 residues. Germline values: CDR1 LNHNV, CDR2 YYDKDF (reference sequence). CDR3 sequence: CATSRGTAGSYNEQFF. CDR3 in DNA: TGTGCCACCAGCAGGGGAACAGCGGGCTCCTACAATGAGCAGTTCTTC.

J is TRBJ1-5 and V is TRBV5-1; possibly TRBD1 for D (6 bases). The CDR3 totals 14 residues. Looked up from germline, CDR1 is SGHRS and CDR2 is YFSETQ. V was trimmed by 2 bases and J by 3 bases, leaving 9 bases between them. CDR3 region: CASSFGGANQPQHF. CDR3 in DNA: TGCGCCAGCAGCTTTGGGGGGGCCAATCAGCCCCAGCATTTT.

This chain uses TRBV28 with TRBJ1-3; D may be TRBD1 (6 bases). Germline lookup yields CDR1 MDHEN and CDR2 SYDVKM. There are 16 residues in the CDR3. V was pared by 6 bases and J by 0 bases, with 15 bases between. In DNA form, the CDR3 reads TGTGCCAGCAGCCAGGGAACAGGGAGCTCTGGAAACACCATATATTTT. Translating it yields CASSQGTGSSGNTIYF.

In nucleotides, the CDR3 is TGCGCCAGCAGCCAAGATCGGGCTAGCAACACAGATACGCAGTATTTT. It specifies CASSQDRASNTDTQYF. The chain links TRBV4-3 to TRBJ2-3; D might be TRBD2 (5 bases). The CDR3 length is 16 residues. Trimming pared 0 bases from V and 2 bases from J, leaving 12 bases between. Per germline, CDR1 LGHNA and CDR2 YSLEER.

This clone showed up just a few times. The chain links TRBV30 to TRBJ1-4; 7 bases map to TRBD1. Unmatched junction bases numbered 10, after V lost 8 bases and J lost 4 bases. CDR1 is GTSNPN, CDR2 SVGIG, per germline (reference sequence). This CDR3 spans 14 amino acids. CDR3 sequence: CALDRDRGNEKLFF. Written as DNA, the CDR3 is TGTGCCCTAGACAGGGATAGGGGTAATGAAAAACTGTTTTTT.

The gene calls are TRBV18 and TRBJ2-2, with unresolved D. Germline CDR1 reads KGHSH; CDR2 reads LQKENI. The CDR3 runs to 16 residues. V lost 4 bases and J 2 bases, leaving 14 bases between the germline ends. The CDR3: CASSLGDPQNTGELFF. In DNA, the CDR3 is TGTGCCAGCTCACTCGGAGACCCTCAAAACACCGGGGAGCTGTTTTTT.

This chain links TRBV11-1 with TRBJ2-3; D may be TRBD2 (5 bases). V gave up 5 bases and J gave up 1 base, with 16 bases separating them. Looked up from germline, CDR1 is SGHAT and CDR2 is FQDESV (reference sequence). CDR3 length: 16 residues. Here the CDR3 reads CASSRRDPMGTDTQYF. The CDR3 region has the DNA TGTGCCAGCAGCCGCCGGGATCCAATGGGCACAGATACGCAGTATTTT.

The V and J genes are TRBV5-1 and TRBJ1-3; D not certain. This CDR3 has 16 residues. Germline V gives CDR1 SGHRS, CDR2 YFSETQ. Trimming shortened V by 0 bases and J by 0 bases, and 10 bases separated the two germline ends. The CDR3 region is CASSLAGPDSGNTIYF. Written as DNA, the CDR3 is TGCGCCAGCAGCTTGGCCGGTCCCGACTCTGGAAACACCATATATTTT. Together with reference TRBV5-1 and TRBJ1-3, the CDR3 gives the full variable domain: KAGVTQTPRYLIKTRGQQVTLSCSPISGHRSVSWYQQTPGQGLQFLFEYFSETQRNKGNFPGRFSGRQFSNSRSEMNVSTLELGDSALYLCASSLAGPDSGNTIYFGEGSWLTVV.

This clone was seen only once. The gene calls are TRBV28 and TRBJ1-1; TRBD1 is a possible D gene (6 bases). There are 15 residues in the CDR3. Trimming left V 5 bases short and J 3 bases short, with 16 bases between. Germline CDR1 reads MDHEN; CDR2 reads SYDVKM. CDR3 in DNA: TGTGCCAGCAGTCAACCTCTACAGGGAGACACTGAAGCTTTCTTT. Translating it yields CASSQPLQGDTEAFF.

V usage is TRBV7-9 and J usage is TRBJ2-5; 7 bases are a match to TRBD1. The germline V gene has CDR1 SEHNR and CDR2 FQNEAQ (reference sequence). The V gene end was trimmed by 5 bases and the J gene end by 5 bases; junction bases not matched to a gene: 14. This CDR3 is built from 16 residues. CDR3 bases: TGTGCCAGCAGCAAAACAGGGGCCCCTCTCCAGGAGACCCAGTACTTC. Encoded protein: CASSKTGAPLQETQYF.

J is TRBJ2-2 and V is TRBV29-1; D not certain. This CDR3 is 11 amino acids long. Trimming cost V 7 bases and J 3 bases, with 6 bases left between them. Germline-derived CDR1 and CDR2 are SQVTM and ANQGSEA. CDR3 loop: CSAEYTGELFF. CDR3 coding DNA: TGCAGCGCCGAGTACACCGGGGAGCTGTTTTTT.

Concerning this clone itself: This CDR3 is also generated by other DNA sequences in the sample. The V and J genes are TRBV9 and TRBJ2-5; possibly TRBD2 for D (6 bases). Trimming removed 1 base at V and 5 bases at J, with 15 bases between. The CDR3 runs to 15 residues. Per the germline V gene, CDR1 is SGDLS and CDR2 is YYNGEE. CDR3 nucleotides: TGTGCCAGCAGCGTACCCAGCGGGCCCCAGGAGACCCAGTACTTC. Its protein is CASSVPSGPQETQYF.

This sequence joins TRBV9 and TRBJ2-1, with 10 nucleotides matching TRBD2. Germline V gene lookup returns CDR1 SGDLS and CDR2 YYNGEE. Trimming took 0 bases from V and 4 from J; bases not matched to a gene: 10. There are 18 residues in the CDR3. CDR3 in DNA: TGTGCCAGCAGCGTAGGCCCCGATCTAGCGGGAGTTTACAATGAGCAGTTCTTC. Amino acid sequence: CASSVGPDLAGVYNEQFF.

The chain joins TRBV15 to TRBJ1-5; possible D gene TRBD1, 6 bases. CDR1 and CDR2 (germline): LNHNV, YYDKDF (reference sequence). Trimming took off 0 bases at V and 6 bases at J, with 21 bases between the two ends. The CDR3 loop spans 18 amino acids. In DNA form, the CDR3 reads TGTGCCACCAGCAGAGATGGGGGCCACGGCAGGGTTAGTCAGCCCCAGCATTTT. It codes for CATSRDGGHGRVSQPQHF.